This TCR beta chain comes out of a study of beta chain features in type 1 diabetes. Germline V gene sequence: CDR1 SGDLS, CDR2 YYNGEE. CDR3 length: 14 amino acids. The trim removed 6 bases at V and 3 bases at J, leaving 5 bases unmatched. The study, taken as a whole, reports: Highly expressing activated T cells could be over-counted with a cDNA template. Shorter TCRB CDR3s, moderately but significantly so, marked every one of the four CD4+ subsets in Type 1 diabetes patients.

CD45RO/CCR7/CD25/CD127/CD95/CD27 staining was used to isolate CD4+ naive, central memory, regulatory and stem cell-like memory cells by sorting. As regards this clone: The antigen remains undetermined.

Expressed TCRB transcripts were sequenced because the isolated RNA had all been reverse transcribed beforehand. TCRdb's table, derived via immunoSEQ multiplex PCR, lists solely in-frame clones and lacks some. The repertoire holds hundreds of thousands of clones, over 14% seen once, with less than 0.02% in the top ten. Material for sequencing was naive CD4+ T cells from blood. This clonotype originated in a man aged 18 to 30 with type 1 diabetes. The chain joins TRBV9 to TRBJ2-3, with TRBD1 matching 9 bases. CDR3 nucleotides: TGTGCCAGCACCGGGACAGGGTATACAGATACGCAGTATTTT. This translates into CASTGTGYTDTQYF.